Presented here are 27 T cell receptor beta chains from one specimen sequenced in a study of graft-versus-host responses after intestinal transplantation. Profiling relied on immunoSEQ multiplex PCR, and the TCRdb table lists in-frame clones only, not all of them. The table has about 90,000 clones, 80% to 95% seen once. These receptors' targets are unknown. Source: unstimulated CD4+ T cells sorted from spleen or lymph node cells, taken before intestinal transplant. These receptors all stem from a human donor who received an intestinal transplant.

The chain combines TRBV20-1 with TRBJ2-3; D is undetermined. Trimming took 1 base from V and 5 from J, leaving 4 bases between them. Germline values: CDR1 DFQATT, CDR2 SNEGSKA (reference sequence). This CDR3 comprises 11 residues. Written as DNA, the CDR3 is TGCAGTGCTAGAGCAGGAGATACGCAGTATTTT. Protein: CSARAGDTQYF.

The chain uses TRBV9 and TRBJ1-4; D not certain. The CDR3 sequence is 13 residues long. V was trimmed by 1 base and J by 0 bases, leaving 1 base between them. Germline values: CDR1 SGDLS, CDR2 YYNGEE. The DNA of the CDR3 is TGTGCCAGCAGCGTATCAACTAATGAAAAACTGTTTTTT. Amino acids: CASSVSTNEKLFF.

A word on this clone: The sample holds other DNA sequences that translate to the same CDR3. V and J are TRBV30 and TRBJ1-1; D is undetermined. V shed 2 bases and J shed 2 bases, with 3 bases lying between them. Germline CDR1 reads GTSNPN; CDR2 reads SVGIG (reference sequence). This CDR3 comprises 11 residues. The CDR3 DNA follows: TGTGCCTGGAGTTTAAACACTGAAGCTTTCTTT. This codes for CAWSLNTEAFF.

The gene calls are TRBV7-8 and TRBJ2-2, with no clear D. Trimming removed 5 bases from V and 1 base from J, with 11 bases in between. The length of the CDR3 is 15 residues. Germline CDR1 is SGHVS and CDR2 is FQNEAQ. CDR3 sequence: CASSPRRMNTGELFF. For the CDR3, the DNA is TGTGCCAGCAGCCCGAGACGGATGAACACCGGGGAGCTGTTTTTT.

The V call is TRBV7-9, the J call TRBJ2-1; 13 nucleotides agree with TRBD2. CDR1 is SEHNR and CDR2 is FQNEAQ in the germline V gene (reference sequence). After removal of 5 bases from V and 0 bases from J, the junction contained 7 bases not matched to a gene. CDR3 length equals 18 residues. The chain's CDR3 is CASSSHGTSGDSYNEQFF. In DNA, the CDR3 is TGTGCCAGCAGCAGCCACGGGACTAGCGGGGACTCCTACAATGAGCAGTTCTTC. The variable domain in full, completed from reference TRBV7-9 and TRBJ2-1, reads DTGVSQNPRHKITKRGQNVTFRCDPISEHNRLYWYRQTLGQGPEFLTYFQNEAQLEKSRLLSDRFSAERPKGSFSTLEIQRTEQGDSAMYLCASSSHGTSGDSYNEQFFGPGTRLTVL.

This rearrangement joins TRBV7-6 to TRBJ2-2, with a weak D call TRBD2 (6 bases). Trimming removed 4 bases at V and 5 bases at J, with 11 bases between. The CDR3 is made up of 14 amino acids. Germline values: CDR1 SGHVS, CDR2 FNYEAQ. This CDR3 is CASSSSRGTGELFF. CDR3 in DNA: TGTGCCAGCAGCTCTTCCCGGGGGACCGGGGAGCTGTTTTTT.

The CDR3 spells CASSLVQGIGQPQHF. The CDR3 region has the DNA TGTGCCAGCAGCTTAGTACAGGGAATTGGTCAGCCCCAGCATTTT. The chain is built from TRBV7-2 and TRBJ1-5; D might be TRBD1 (6 bases). The CDR3 length is 15 residues. The germline CDR1 and CDR2 sequences are SGHTA and FQGNSA. The V end lost 1 base, the J end lost 6 bases, and 13 bases lay between the germline ends. Supplemented by reference TRBV7-2 and TRBJ1-5, the full variable domain reads GAGVSQSPSNKVTEKGKDVELRCDPISGHTALYWYRQSLGQGLEFLIYFQGNSAPDKSGLPSDRFSAERTGGSVSTLTIQRTQQEDSAVYLCASSLVQGIGQPQHFGDGTRLSIL.

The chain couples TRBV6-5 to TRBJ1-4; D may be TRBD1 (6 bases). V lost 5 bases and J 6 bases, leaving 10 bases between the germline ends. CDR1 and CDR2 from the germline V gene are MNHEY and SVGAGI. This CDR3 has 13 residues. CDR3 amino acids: CASSNRVHEKLFF. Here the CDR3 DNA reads TGTGCCAGCAGTAACAGGGTTCATGAAAAACTGTTTTTT.

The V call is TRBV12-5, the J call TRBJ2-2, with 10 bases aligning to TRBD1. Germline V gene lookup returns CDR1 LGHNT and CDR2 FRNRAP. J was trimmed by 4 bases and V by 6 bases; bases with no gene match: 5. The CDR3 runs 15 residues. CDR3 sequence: CASGPGQGSTGELFF. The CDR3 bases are TGTGCTAGTGGCCCGGGACAGGGGAGCACCGGGGAGCTGTTTTTT. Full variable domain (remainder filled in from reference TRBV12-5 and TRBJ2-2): DARVTQTPRHKVTEMGQEVTMRCQPILGHNTVFWYRQTMMQGLELLAYFRNRAPLDDSGMPKDRFSAEMPDATLATLKIQPSEPRDSAVYFCASGPGQGSTGELFFGEGSRLTVL.

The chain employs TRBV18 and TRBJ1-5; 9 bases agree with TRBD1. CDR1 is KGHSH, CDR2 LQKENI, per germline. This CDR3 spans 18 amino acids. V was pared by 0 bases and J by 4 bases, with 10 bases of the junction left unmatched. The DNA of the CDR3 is TGTGCCAGCTCACCACCGGGGGGACAGGGCCCCTTTAATCAGCCCCAGCATTTT. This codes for CASSPPGGQGPFNQPQHF.

In nucleotides, the CDR3 is TGTGCCAGCAGCTTAAAGCGGGAGGGGAGCGAGCAGTACTTC. Translation gives CASSLKREGSEQYF. The V gene is TRBV7-8, the J gene TRBJ2-7; TRBD2 aligns across 10 bases. The J segment lost 6 bases and the V segment lost 2 bases, leaving 4 bases of the junction unmatched. Germline CDR1 SGHVS, CDR2 FQNEAQ. The CDR3 totals 14 residues.

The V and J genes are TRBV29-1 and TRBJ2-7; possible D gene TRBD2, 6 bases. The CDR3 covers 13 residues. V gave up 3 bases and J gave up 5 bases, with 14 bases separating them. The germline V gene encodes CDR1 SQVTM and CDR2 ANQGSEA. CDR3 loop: CSVDGGVSDEQYF. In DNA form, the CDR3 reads TGCAGCGTTGACGGCGGGGTTTCTGACGAGCAGTACTTC.

The chain's CDR3 is CASSHLSGDEKLFF. The CDR3 DNA is TGCGCCAGCAGCCATTTGTCGGGAGATGAAAAACTGTTTTTT. V gene TRBV4-1 combines with J gene TRBJ1-4; D is undetermined. This CDR3 contains 14 residues. V was trimmed by 3 bases and J by 6 bases, leaving 11 bases between them. From germline, CDR1 is MGHRA and CDR2 YSYEKL.

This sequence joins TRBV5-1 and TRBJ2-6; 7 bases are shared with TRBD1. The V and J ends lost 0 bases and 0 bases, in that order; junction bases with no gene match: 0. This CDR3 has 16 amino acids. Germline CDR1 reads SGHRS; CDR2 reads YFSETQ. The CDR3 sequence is CASSLAGGSGANVLTF. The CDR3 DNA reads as TGCGCCAGCAGCTTGGCAGGGGGCTCTGGGGCCAACGTCCTGACTTTC.

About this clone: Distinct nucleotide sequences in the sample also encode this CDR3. CDR3 residues: CASSHGRAAEQYF. In DNA, the CDR3 is TGTGCCAGCAGTCACGGGAGGGCGGCCGAGCAGTACTTC. V usage is TRBV7-2 and J usage is TRBJ2-7; the match to TRBD2 covers 8 bases. The CDR3 runs 13 residues. Per the germline V gene, CDR1 is SGHTA and CDR2 is FQGNSA. Unmatched junction bases numbered 7, after V lost 6 bases and J lost 6 bases.

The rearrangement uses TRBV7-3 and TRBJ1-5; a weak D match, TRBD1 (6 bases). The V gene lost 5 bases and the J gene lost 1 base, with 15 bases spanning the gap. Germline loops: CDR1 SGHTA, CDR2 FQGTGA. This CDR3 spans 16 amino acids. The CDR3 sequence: CASSPRTAESNQPQHF. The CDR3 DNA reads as TGTGCCAGCAGCCCCAGGACAGCTGAAAGCAATCAGCCCCAGCATTTT.

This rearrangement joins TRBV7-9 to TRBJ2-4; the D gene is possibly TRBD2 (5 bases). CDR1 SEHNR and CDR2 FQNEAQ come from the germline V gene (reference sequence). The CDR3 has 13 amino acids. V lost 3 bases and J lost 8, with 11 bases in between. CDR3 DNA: TGTGCCAGCAGCTTTAATGAGGGTTACATTCAGTACTTC. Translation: CASSFNEGYIQYF.

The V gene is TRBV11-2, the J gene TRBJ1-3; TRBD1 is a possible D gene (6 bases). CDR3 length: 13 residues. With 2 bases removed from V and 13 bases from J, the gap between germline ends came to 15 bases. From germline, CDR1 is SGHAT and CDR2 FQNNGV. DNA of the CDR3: TGTGCCAGCAGCTTATGGGGGACAAGCGGGATATATTTT. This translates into CASSLWGTSGIYF.

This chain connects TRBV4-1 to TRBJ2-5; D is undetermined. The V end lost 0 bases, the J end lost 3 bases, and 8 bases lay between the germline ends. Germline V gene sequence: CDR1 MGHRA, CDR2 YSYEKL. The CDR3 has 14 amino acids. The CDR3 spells CASSQEDRKETQYF. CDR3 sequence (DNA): TGCGCCAGCAGCCAAGAAGACCGAAAAGAGACCCAGTACTTC.

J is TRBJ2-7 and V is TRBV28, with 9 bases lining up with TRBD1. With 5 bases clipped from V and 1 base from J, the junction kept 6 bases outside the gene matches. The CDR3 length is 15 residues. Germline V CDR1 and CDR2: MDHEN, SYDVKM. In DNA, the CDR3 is TGTGCCAGCAGTAGCCGACAGGGGGGGTCCTACGAGCAGTACTTC. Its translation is CASSSRQGGSYEQYF.

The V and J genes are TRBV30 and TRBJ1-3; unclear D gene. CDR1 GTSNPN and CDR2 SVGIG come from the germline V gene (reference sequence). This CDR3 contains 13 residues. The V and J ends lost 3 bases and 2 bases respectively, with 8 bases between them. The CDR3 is CAWSPGPGNTIYF. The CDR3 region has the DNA TGTGCCTGGAGCCCCGGGCCTGGAAACACCATATATTTT.

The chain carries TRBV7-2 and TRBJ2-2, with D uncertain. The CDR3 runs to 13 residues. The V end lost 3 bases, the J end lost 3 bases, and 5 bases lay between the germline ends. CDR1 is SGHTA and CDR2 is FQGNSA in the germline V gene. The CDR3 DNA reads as TGTGCCAGCAGCTTGCAGTACACCGGGGAGCTGTTTTTT. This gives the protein CASSLQYTGELFF.

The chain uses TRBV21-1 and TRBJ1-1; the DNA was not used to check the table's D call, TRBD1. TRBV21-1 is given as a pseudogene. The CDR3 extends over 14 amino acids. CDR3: CASFSRQENTEAFF. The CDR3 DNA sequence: TGTGCCAGCTTTAGTCGACAGGAGAACACTGAAGCTTTCTTT.

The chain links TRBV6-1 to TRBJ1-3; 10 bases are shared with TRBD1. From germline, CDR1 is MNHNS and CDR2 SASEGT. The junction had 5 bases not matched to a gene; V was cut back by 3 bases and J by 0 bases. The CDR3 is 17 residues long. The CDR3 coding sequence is TGTGCCAGCAGTGACCCCGGGACAGGGGACTCTGGAAACACCATATATTTT. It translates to CASSDPGTGDSGNTIYF.

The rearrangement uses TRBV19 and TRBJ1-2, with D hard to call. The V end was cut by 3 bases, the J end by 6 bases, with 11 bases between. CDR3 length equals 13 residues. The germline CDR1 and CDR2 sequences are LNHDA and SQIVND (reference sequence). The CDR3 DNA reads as TGTGCCAGTAGTATCGCGAGACTGGATGGCTACACCTTC. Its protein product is CASSIARLDGYTF.

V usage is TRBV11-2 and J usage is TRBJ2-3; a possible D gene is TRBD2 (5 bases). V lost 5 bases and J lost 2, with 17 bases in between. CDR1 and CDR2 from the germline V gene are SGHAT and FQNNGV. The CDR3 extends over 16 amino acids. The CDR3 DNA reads TGTGCCAGCAGCGGTGGAGTTTTTCGGGACACAGATACGCAGTATTTT. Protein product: CASSGGVFRDTDTQYF.

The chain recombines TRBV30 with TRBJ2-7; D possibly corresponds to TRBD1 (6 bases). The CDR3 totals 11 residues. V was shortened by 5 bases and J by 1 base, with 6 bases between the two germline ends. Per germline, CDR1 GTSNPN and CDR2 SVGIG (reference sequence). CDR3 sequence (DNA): TGTGCCTGGGGGACATCCTACGAGCAGTACTTC. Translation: CAWGTSYEQYF.